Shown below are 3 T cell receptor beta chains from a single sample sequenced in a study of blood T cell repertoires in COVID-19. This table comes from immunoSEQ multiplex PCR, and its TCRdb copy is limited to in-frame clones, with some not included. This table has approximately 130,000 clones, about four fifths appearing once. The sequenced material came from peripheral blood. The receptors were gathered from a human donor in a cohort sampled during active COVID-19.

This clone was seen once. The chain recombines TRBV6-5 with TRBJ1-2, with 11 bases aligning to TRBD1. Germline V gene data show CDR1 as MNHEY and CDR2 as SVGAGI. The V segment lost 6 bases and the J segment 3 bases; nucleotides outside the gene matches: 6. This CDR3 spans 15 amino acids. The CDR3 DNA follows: TGTGCCAGCAGAACCGGGACAGGGGGTCACTATGGCTACACCTTC. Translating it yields CASRTGTGGHYGYTF.

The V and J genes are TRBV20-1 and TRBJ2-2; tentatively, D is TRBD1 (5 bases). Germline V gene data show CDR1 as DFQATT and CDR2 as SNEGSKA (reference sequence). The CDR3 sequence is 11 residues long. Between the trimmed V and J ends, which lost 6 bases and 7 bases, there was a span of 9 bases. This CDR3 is CSARTNGELFF. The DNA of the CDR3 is TGCAGTGCACGGACAAACGGGGAGCTGTTTTTT.

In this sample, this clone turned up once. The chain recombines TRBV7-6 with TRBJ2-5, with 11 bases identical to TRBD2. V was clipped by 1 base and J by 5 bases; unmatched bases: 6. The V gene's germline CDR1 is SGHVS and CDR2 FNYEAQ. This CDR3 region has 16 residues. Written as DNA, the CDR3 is TGTGCCAGCAGCTTAGTGATGATAGCGGGGGGGGAGACCCAGTACTTC. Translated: CASSLVMIAGGETQYF.